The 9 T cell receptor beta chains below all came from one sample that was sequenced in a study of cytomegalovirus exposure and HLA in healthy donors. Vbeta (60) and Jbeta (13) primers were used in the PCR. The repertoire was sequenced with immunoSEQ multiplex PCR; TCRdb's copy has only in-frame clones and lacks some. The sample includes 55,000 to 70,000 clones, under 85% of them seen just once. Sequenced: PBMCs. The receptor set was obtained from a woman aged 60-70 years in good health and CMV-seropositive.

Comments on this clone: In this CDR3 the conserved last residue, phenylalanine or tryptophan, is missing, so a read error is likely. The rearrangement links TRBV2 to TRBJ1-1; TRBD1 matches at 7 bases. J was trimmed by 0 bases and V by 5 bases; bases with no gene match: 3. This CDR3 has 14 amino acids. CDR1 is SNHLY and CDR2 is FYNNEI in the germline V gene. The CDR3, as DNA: TGTGCCAGCAGTCGAGGGGGCATGAACACTGAAGCTTTCGTT. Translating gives CASSRGGMNTEAFV.

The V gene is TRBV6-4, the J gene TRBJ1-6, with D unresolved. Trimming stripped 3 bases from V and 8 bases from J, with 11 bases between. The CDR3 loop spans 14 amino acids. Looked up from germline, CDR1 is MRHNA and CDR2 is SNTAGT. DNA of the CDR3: TGTGCCAGCAGTGAACGGTCCTTCGATTCACCCCTCCACTTT. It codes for CASSERSFDSPLHF.

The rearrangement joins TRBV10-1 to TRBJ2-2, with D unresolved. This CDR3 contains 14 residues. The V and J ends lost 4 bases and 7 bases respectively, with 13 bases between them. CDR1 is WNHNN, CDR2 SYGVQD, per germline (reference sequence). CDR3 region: CASSAYQASGELFF. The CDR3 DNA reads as TGCGCCAGCAGTGCCTACCAGGCAAGCGGGGAGCTGTTTTTT.

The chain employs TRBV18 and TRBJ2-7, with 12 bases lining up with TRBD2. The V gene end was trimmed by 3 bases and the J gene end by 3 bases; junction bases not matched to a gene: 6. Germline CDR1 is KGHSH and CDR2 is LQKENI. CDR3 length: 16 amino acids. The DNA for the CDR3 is TGTGCCAGCTCACCCATCGGACTAGCGGGGAACTACGAGCAGTACTTC. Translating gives CASSPIGLAGNYEQYF.

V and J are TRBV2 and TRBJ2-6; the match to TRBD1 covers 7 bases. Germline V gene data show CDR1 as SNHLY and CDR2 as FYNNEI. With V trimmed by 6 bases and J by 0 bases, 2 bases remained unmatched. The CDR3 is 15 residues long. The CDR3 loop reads CASRRDSSGANVLTF. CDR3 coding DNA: TGTGCCAGCAGAAGGGACAGCTCTGGGGCCAACGTCCTGACTTTC.

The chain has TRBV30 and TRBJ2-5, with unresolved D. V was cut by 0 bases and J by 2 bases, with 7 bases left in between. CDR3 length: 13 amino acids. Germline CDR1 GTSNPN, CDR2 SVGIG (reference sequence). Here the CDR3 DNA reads TGTGCCTGGAGTGTGGTACATCAAGAGACCCAGTACTTC. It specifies CAWSVVHQETQYF.

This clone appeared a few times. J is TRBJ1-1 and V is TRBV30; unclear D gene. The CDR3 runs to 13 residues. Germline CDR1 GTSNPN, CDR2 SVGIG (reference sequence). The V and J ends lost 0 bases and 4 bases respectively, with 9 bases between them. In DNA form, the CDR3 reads TGTGCCTGGAGTGTCTTGAGGGCCACTGAAGCTTTCTTT. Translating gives CAWSVLRATEAFF.

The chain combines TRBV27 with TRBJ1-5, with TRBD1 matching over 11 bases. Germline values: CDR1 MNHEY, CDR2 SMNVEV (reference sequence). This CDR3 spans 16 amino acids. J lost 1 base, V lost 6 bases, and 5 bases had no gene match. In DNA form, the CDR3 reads TGTGCCAGCAGGGACAGGGGGCTGTTGAGCAATCAGCCCCAGCATTTT. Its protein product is CASRDRGLLSNQPQHF.

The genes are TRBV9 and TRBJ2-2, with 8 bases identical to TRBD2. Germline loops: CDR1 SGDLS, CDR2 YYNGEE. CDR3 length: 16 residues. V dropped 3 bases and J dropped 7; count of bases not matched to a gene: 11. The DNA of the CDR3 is TGTGCCAGCAGCGACCAGCGGGGGAGAGGGGGCGGGGAGCTGTTTTTT. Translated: CASSDQRGRGGGELFF. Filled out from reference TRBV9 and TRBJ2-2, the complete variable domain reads DSGVTQTPKHLITATGQRVTLRCSPRSGDLSVYWYQQSLDQGLQFLIQYYNGEERAKGNILERFSAQQFPDLHSELNLSSLELGDSALYFCASSDQRGRGGGELFFGEGSRLTVL.